The 17 T cell receptor beta chains given below trace back to one sample, sequenced in a study of blood T cell repertoires in COVID-19. TCRdb's copy holds only in-frame clones and misses some; the assay was immunoSEQ multiplex PCR. The top ten clones hold around 1.9% of a sample with around 140,000 clones, roughly 86% of them seen once. The specimen was peripheral blood. These receptor sequences come from a man in his 70s with acute or convalescent COVID-19.

CDR3 nucleotide sequence: TGTGCCACCAGCAGGGGTAGGGGTAATCAGCCCCAGCATTTT. Translation gives CATSRGRGNQPQHF. The rearrangement joins TRBV15 to TRBJ1-5, with D tentatively TRBD1 (5 bases). Deletions cut 3 bases from V and 4 bases from J, with 10 bases between. CDR1 and CDR2 (germline): LNHNV, YYDKDF (reference sequence). The CDR3 extends over 14 amino acids.

The chain links TRBV13 to TRBJ2-7, with 10 bases aligning to TRBD2. The CDR3 is 14 amino acids. The trim removed 2 bases at V and 7 bases at J, leaving 5 bases unmatched. The germline V gene has CDR1 PRHDT and CDR2 FYEKMQ (reference sequence). CDR3: CASSLMLAGVEQYF. Written as DNA, the CDR3 is TGTGCCAGCAGCTTAATGCTAGCGGGAGTGGAGCAGTACTTC.

By share of the sample, this clone is medium-sized. The gene calls are TRBV5-1 and TRBJ2-1, with 8 bases aligning to TRBD2. The germline CDR1 and CDR2 sequences are SGHRS and YFSETQ. V trimming: 4 bases; J trimming: 13 bases; junction bases outside the gene matches: 16. The length of the CDR3 is 15 residues. The CDR3 DNA reads TGCGCCAGCAGCCCTCTCCTGGCATCGGGGGGGGCACAGTTCTTC. Its protein is CASSPLLASGGAQFF.

The CDR3 coding sequence is TGTGCCAGCAGTGGGGTCAGGACAGCCTACGAGCAGTACTTC. It codes for CASSGVRTAYEQYF. The J gene is TRBJ2-7, the V gene TRBV28, with a tentative D call TRBD1 (6 bases). Germline CDR1 and CDR2: MDHEN and SYDVKM. CDR3 size: 14 residues. V shed 5 bases and J shed 2 bases, with 13 bases lying between them.

This sequence joins TRBV6-5 and TRBJ1-3; perhaps TRBD1 as D (5 bases). CDR3 size: 15 residues. The V gene lost 8 bases and the J gene lost 2 bases, with 16 bases spanning the gap. Germline V gene sequence: CDR1 MNHEY, CDR2 SVGAGI. CDR3 region: CASAYNRSPGNTIYF. CDR3 bases: TGTGCCAGCGCCTATAACAGGAGCCCTGGAAACACCATATATTTT.

This chain uses TRBV18 with TRBJ2-2, with D uncertain. CDR3 length equals 14 residues. CDR1 and CDR2 from the germline V gene are KGHSH and LQKENI. V was shortened by 3 bases and J by 0 bases, with 5 bases between the two germline ends. The CDR3 here is CASSPAANTGELFF. The CDR3 DNA is TGTGCCAGCTCACCTGCGGCGAACACCGGGGAGCTGTTTTTT.

This clone was seen a single time. This chain joins TRBV19 and TRBJ2-7; TRBD2 aligns across 8 bases. Germline lookup yields CDR1 LNHDA and CDR2 SQIVND (reference sequence). The V gene end was trimmed by 5 bases and the J gene end by 6 bases; junction bases not matched to a gene: 12. The CDR3 loop spans 15 amino acids. CDR3 sequence reads: CASSGTGLETGEQYF. In DNA form, the CDR3 reads TGTGCCAGTAGTGGAACGGGACTAGAGACTGGCGAGCAGTACTTC.

This clone was observed a handful of times. Within the sample, other DNA sequences also encode this same CDR3. For the CDR3, the DNA is TGTGCCAGCAGTTTAGGCAGGAACACTGAAGCTTTCTTT. It specifies CASSLGRNTEAFF. This chain joins TRBV12-3 or TRBV12-4 and TRBJ1-1; no reliable D call. The germline V and J ends were trimmed by 1 base and 1 base, with 4 bases remaining between them. The CDR3 sequence is 13 residues long.

V usage is TRBV2 and J usage is TRBJ2-5, with D tentatively TRBD2 (7 bases). CDR1 is SNHLY, CDR2 FYNNEI, per germline. Trimming stripped 6 bases from V and 3 bases from J, with 17 bases between. This CDR3 is 15 amino acids long. For the CDR3, the DNA is TGTGCCAGCAGGGAGGGGGGGACAACTAAAGAGACCCAGTACTTC. Its protein product is CASREGGTTKETQYF.

The CDR3 loop is CASSPGLADLGTDTQYF. The CDR3 nucleotides are TGTGCCAGCAGCCCGGGACTAGCGGACCTGGGCACAGATACGCAGTATTTT. The genes are TRBV5-4 and TRBJ2-3; 11 nucleotides align to TRBD2. Germline CDR1 SGHNT, CDR2 YYREEE (reference sequence). This CDR3 is built from 17 residues. The V and J ends lost 4 bases and 1 base, in that order; junction bases with no gene match: 8.

This clone was seen once. V is TRBV18 and J is TRBJ1-4, with 7 bases that match TRBD1. CDR1 and CDR2 from the germline V gene are KGHSH and LQKENI. This CDR3 region has 15 residues. J was trimmed by 4 bases and V by 6 bases; bases with no gene match: 8. CDR3 in DNA: TGTGCCAGCTCCCAGACGGGACAGATTAATGAAAAACTGTTTTTT. Translation: CASSQTGQINEKLFF.

The J gene is TRBJ1-2, the V gene TRBV27, with a tentative D call TRBD1 (6 bases). Germline V gene data show CDR1 as MNHEY and CDR2 as SMNVEV (reference sequence). The CDR3 length is 14 residues. V gave up 5 bases and J gave up 8 bases, with 18 bases separating them. The CDR3 region has the DNA TGTGCCAGCAGTAATGGACAGAGGTTTGGAGGCTACACCTTC. Translated, it gives CASSNGQRFGGYTF.

This chain joins TRBV2 and TRBJ2-5; D call uncertain. The V gene's germline CDR1 is SNHLY and CDR2 FYNNEI. The length of the CDR3 is 12 residues. V lost 5 bases and J 2 bases, leaving 6 bases between the germline ends. In DNA form, the CDR3 reads TGTGCCAGCAGTAGAACACAAGAGACCCAGTACTTC. Its translation: CASSRTQETQYF.

The chain employs TRBV19 and TRBJ2-3; the match to TRBD2 covers 11 bases. The CDR3 spans 16 residues. V shed 6 bases and J 5 bases; nucleotides not matched to a gene: 10. The germline gives CDR1 LNHDA, CDR2 SQIVND (reference sequence). CDR3 residues: CASSGIAGGQGDTQYF. CDR3 coding DNA: TGTGCCAGTAGCGGAATAGCGGGAGGGCAGGGAGATACGCAGTATTTT.

The chain couples TRBV19 to TRBJ2-1; perhaps TRBD2 as D (6 bases). Per the germline V gene, CDR1 is LNHDA and CDR2 is SQIVND (reference sequence). V gave up 3 bases and J gave up 7 bases, with 19 bases separating them. The CDR3 runs to 16 residues. The CDR3: CASSMNPSETINEQFF. CDR3 in DNA: TGTGCCAGTAGTATGAATCCTAGCGAGACGATAAATGAGCAGTTCTTC.

This chain joins TRBV12-3 or TRBV12-4 and TRBJ1-1; D is ambiguous. This CDR3 is built from 13 residues. Between the trimmed V and J ends, which lost 1 base and 7 bases, there was a span of 10 bases. The CDR3 is CASSLGEGDEAFF. The CDR3 DNA reads as TGTGCCAGCAGTTTAGGTGAGGGCGATGAAGCTTTCTTT.

This chain joins TRBV7-2 and TRBJ1-6; 10 bases line up with TRBD1. CDR1 SGHTA and CDR2 FQGNSA come from the germline V gene. Losses at the gene ends were 5 bases for V and 6 bases for J; bases not matched to a gene: 4. The CDR3 contains 15 residues. CDR3 sequence (DNA): TGTGCCAGCAGCGAGGGGACAGGGGTTAATTCACCCCTCCACTTT. As protein: CASSEGTGVNSPLHF.